This T cell receptor beta chain appears in the sequencing data of a study of cytomegalovirus exposure and HLA in healthy donors. General study results and limits: Approximately 160 TCR beta chains were listed as cytomegalovirus-associated. Later work found most CMV-associated TCR beta chains apparently HLA-restricted.

Germline-derived CDR1 and CDR2 are LNHDA and SQIVND (reference sequence). The CDR3 consists of 13 residues. The trim removed 6 bases at V and 3 bases at J, leaving 3 bases unmatched. To note about this clone: The target antigen is unknown.

PCR amplification relied on 60 Vbeta primers (plus 13 Jbeta primers). TCRdb keeps only in-frame clones here, not all; method: immunoSEQ multiplex PCR. The table for this sample gives tens of thousands of clones. The J gene is TRBJ1-2, the V gene TRBV19, with 8 bases fitting TRBD1. The source of this sequence is a boy between 10 and 17 years old in good health and CMV-seronegative. Material: PBMCs. The CDR3 DNA sequence: TGTGCCAGTAGCCAGACAGGGGACTATGGCTACACCTTC. This codes for CASSQTGDYGYTF.